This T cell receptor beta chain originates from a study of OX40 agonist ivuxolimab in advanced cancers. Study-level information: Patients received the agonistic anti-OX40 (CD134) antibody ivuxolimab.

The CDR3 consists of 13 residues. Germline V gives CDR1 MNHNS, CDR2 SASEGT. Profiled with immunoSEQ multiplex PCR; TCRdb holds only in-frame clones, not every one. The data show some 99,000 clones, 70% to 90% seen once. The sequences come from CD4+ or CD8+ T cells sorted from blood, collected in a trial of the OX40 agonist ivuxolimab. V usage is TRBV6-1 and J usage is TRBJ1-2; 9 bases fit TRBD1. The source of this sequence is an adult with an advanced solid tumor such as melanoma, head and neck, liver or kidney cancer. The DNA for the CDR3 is TGTGCTTCGGGACAGGGAAGAAGATATGGCTACACCTTC. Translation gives CASGQGRRYGYTF.